This TCR beta chain was retrieved from a study of cytomegalovirus exposure and HLA in healthy donors. Study-level results: The majority of CMV-associated TCR beta chains were reported as apparently HLA-restricted in a later analysis.

The germline CDR1 and CDR2 sequences are SQVTM and ANQGSEA. Trimming cost V 4 bases and J 6 bases, with 16 bases left between them. This CDR3 region has 13 residues. In its sample, this clone was seen a few times. Its target is not known. The primer mix had 60 Vbeta and 13 Jbeta primers. The repertoire was sequenced with immunoSEQ multiplex PCR; TCRdb's copy has only in-frame clones and lacks some. The sample lists about 210,000 clones, around 83% occurring once. This receptor was obtained from a man in his forties in good health and CMV-seropositive. The V and J genes are TRBV29-1 and TRBJ2-7; a weak D match, TRBD1 (5 bases). The specimen was PBMCs. The CDR3 loop reads CSVGKVGLGEQYF. Written as DNA, the CDR3 is TGCAGCGTTGGTAAGGTGGGGCTAGGCGAGCAGTACTTC.